The sample holds many counts of the clone carrying this TCR beta chain. This sample was taken from a study of T cells of healthy individuals. MiXCR was run by TCRdb on the 5' RACE reads, yielding one entry per CDR3 protein. The data show some 85,000 distinct CDR3 sequences, with 5% seen just once and roughly 7.6% held by the top ten. The sequence was collected from a female donor in good health.

The CDR3 coding sequence is TGTGCCAGCAGCTTAAGCTCAACAGGAGAGCAGTACTTC. This encodes CASSLSSTGEQYF. This chain links TRBV7-3 with TRBJ2-7, with D maybe TRBD1 (5 bases). This CDR3 is built from 13 residues. V was cut by 1 base and J by 7 bases, with 11 bases left in between. Germline lookup yields CDR1 SGHTA and CDR2 FQGTGA.